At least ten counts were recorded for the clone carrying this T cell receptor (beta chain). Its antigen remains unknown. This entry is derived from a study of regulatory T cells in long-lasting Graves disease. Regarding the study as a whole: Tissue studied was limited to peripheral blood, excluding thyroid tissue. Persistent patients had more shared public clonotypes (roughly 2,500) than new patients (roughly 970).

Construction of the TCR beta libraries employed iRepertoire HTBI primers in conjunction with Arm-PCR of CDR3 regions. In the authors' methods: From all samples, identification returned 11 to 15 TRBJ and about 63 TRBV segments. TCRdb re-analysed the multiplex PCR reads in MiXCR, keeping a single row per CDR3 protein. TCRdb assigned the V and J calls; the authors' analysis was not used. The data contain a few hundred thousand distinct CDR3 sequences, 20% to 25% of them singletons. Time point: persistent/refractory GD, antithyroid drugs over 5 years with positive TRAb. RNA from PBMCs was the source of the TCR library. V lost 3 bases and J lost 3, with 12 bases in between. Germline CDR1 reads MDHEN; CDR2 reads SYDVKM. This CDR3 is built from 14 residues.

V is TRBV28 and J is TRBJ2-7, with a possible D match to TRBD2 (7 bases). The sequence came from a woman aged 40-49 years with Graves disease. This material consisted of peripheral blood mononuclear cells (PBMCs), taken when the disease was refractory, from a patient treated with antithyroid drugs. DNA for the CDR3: TGTGCCAGCAGTTTCGGGGGGCTGTTCTACGAGCAGTACTTC. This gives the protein CASSFGGLFYEQYF. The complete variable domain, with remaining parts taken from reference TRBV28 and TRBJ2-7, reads DVKVTQSSRYLVKRTGEKVFLECVQDMDHENMFWYRQDPGLGLRLIYFSYDVKMKEKGDIPEGYSVSREKKERFSLILESASTNQTSMYLCASSFGGLFYEQYFGPGTRLTVT.